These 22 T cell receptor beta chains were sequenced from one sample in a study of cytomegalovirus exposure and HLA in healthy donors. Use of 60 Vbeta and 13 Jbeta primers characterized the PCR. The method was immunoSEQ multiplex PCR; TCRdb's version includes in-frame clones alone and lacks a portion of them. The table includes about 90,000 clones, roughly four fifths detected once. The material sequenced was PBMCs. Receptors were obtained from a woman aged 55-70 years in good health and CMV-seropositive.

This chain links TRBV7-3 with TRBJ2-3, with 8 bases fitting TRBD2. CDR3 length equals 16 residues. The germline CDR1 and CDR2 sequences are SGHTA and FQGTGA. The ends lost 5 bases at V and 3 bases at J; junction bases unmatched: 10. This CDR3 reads CASSAPPGGPTDTQYF. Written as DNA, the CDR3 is TGTGCCAGCAGCGCCCCCCCGGGAGGGCCTACAGATACGCAGTATTTT.

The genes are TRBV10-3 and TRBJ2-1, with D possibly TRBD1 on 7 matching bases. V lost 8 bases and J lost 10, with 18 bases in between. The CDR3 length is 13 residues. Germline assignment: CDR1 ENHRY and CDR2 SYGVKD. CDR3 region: CAIAGQLTMEQFF. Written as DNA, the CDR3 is TGTGCCATCGCGGGACAGCTGACAATGGAGCAGTTCTTC.

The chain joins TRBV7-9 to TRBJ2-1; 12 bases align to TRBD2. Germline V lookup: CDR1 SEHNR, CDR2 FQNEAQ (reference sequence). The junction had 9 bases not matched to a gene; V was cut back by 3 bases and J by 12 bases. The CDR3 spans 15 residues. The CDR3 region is CASSLAASGGAGQFF. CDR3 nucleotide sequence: TGTGCCAGCAGCTTGGCGGCTAGCGGGGGGGCAGGGCAGTTCTTC. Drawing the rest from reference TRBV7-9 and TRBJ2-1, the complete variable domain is DTGVSQNPRHKITKRGQNVTFRCDPISEHNRLYWYRQTLGQGPEFLTYFQNEAQLEKSRLLSDRFSAERPKGSFSTLEIQRTEQGDSAMYLCASSLAASGGAGQFFGPGTRLTVL.

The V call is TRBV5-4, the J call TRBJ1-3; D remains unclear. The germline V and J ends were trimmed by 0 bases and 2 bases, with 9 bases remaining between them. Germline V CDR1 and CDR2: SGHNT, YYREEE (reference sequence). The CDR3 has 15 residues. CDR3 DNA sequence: TGTGCCAGCAGCTTGGAGACGGGTGCTGGAAACACCATATATTTT. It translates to CASSLETGAGNTIYF.

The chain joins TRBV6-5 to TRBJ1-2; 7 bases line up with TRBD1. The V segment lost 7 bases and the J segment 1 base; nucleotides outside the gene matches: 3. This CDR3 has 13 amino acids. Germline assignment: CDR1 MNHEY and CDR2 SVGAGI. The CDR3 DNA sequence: TGTGCCAGCATTGACAGGGATAACTATGGCTACACCTTC. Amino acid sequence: CASIDRDNYGYTF.

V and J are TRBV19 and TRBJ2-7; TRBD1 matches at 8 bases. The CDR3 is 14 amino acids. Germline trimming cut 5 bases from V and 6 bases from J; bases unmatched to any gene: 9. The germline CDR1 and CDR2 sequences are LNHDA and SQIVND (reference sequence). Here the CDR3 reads CASSPWTGRLEQYF. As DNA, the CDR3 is TGTGCCAGTAGTCCCTGGACAGGGAGACTCGAGCAGTACTTC.

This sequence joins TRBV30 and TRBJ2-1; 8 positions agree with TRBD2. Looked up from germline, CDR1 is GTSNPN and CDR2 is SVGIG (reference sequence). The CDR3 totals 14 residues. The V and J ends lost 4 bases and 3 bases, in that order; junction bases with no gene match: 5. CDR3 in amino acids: CAWNGLARYNEQFF. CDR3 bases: TGTGCCTGGAATGGACTAGCCCGCTACAATGAGCAGTTCTTC.

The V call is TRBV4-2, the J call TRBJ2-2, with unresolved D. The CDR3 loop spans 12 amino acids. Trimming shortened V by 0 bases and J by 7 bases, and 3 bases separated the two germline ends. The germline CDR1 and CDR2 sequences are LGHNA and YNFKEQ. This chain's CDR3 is CASSQDYGELFF. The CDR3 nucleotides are TGTGCCAGCAGCCAAGATTACGGGGAGCTGTTTTTT.

The CDR3 reads CASSDGERTGELFF. The CDR3 region has the DNA TGTGCCAGCAGCGACGGGGAACGCACCGGGGAGCTGTTTTTT. This chain connects TRBV9 to TRBJ2-2, with TRBD2 as a possible D gene (5 bases). Trimming cost V 3 bases and J 4 bases, with 10 bases left between them. From germline, CDR1 is SGDLS and CDR2 YYNGEE. The CDR3 covers 14 residues. Full variable domain (outside the CDR3, taken from reference TRBV9 and TRBJ2-2): DSGVTQTPKHLITATGQRVTLRCSPRSGDLSVYWYQQSLDQGLQFLIQYYNGEERAKGNILERFSAQQFPDLHSELNLSSLELGDSALYFCASSDGERTGELFFGEGSRLTVL.

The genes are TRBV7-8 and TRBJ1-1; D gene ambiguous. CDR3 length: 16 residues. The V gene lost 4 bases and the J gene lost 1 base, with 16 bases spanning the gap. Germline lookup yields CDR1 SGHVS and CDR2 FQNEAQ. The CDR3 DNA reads TGTGCCAGCAGCTCACAGTACCAGGCTACGAACACTGAAGCTTTCTTT. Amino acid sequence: CASSSQYQATNTEAFF.

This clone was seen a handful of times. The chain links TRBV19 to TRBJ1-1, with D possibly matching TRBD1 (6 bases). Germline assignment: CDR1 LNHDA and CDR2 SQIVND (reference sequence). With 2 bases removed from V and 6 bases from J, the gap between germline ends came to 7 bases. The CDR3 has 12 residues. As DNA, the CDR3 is TGTGCCAGTAGTATAAGGACAGCTGAAGCTTTCTTT. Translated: CASSIRTAEAFF.

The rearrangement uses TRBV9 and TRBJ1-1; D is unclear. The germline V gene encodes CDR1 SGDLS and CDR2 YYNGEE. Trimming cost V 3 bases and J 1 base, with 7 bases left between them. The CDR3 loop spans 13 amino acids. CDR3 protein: CASSGRQNTEAFF. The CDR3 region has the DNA TGTGCCAGCAGCGGTCGACAGAACACTGAAGCTTTCTTT.

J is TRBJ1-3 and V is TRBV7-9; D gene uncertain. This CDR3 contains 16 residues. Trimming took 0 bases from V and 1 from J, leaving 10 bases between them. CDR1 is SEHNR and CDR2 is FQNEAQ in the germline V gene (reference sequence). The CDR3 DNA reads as TGTGCCAGCAGCTTAGCGTTAAGAGCATCTGGAAACACCATATATTTT. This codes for CASSLALRASGNTIYF.

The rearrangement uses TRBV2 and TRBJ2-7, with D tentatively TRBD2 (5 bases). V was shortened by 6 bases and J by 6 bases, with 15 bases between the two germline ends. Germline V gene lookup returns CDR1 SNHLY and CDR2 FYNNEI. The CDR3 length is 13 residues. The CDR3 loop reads CASSKNGIGEQYF. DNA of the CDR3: TGTGCCAGCAGCAAGAACGGGATTGGCGAGCAGTACTTC.

The CDR3 here is CASSSGQGGADTQYF. CDR3 nucleotide sequence: TGTGCCAGCAGCTCTGGACAGGGCGGCGCAGATACGCAGTATTTT. The V gene is TRBV13, the J gene TRBJ2-3; TRBD1 matches at 8 bases. The CDR3 is made up of 15 amino acids. Germline CDR1 PRHDT, CDR2 FYEKMQ (reference sequence). V trimming: 4 bases; J trimming: 4 bases; junction bases outside the gene matches: 7.

DNA of the CDR3: TGCAGCGTTGACCATACAGGGCGTGAGACCCAGTACTTC. Protein sequence: CSVDHTGRETQYF. The chain couples TRBV29-1 to TRBJ2-5; weak D call: TRBD1 (6 bases). Per germline, CDR1 SQVTM and CDR2 ANQGSEA. CDR3 length: 13 amino acids. The V and J ends lost 3 bases and 5 bases respectively, with 13 bases between them.

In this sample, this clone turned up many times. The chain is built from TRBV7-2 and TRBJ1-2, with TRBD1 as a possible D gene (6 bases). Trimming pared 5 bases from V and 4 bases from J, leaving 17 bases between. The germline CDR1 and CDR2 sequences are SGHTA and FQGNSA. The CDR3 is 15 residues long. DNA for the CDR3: TGTGCCAGCAGCCCAGACAGGTCAAGGACCTATGGCTACACCTTC. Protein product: CASSPDRSRTYGYTF. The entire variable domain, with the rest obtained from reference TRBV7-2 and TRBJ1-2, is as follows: GAGVSQSPSNKVTEKGKDVELRCDPISGHTALYWYRQSLGQGLEFLIYFQGNSAPDKSGLPSDRFSAERTGGSVSTLTIQRTQQEDSAVYLCASSPDRSRTYGYTFGSGTRLTVV.

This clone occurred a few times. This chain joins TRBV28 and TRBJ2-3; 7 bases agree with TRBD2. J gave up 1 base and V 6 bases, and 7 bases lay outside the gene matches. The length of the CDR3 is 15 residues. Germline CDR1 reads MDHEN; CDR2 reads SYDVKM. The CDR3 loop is CASSRAGWGTDTQYF. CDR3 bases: TGTGCCAGCAGCAGAGCGGGATGGGGCACAGATACGCAGTATTTT.

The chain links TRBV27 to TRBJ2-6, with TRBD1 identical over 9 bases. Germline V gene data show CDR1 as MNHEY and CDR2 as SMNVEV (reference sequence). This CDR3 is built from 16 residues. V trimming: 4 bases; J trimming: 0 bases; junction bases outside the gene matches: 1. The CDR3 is CASSSGQGSGANVLTF. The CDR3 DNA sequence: TGTGCCAGCAGTTCGGGACAGGGCTCTGGGGCCAACGTCCTGACTTTC.

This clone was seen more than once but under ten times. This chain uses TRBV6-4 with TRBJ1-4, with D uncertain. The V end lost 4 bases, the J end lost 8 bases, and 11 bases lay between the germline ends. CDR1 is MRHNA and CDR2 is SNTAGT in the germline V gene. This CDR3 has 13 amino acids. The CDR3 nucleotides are TGTGCCAGCAGTGTCCGGGAGGGCGAAAAACTGTTTTTT. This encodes CASSVREGEKLFF.

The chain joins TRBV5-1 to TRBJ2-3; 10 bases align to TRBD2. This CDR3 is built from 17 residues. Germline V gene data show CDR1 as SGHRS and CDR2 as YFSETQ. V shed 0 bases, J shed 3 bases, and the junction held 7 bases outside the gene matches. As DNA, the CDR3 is TGCGCCAGCAGCTTGGTCCCAACTAGCGGGGTTACAGATACGCAGTATTTT. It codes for CASSLVPTSGVTDTQYF.

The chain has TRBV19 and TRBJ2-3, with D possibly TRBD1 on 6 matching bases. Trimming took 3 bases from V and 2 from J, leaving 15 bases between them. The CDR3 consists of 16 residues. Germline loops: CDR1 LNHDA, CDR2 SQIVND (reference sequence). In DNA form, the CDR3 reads TGTGCCAGTAGTATCTATCGACAGGCTCCCACAGATACGCAGTATTTT. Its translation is CASSIYRQAPTDTQYF.